A single count supports the clone carrying this T cell receptor beta chain. Its cognate antigen is unknown. The sampling schedule covered blood at baseline, cycle 4 day 1, and cycle 7 day 1. The CDR3 extends over 15 amino acids. V was pared by 2 bases and J by 4 bases, with 14 bases between. Looked up from germline, CDR1 is SNHLY and CDR2 is FYNNEI. The data stem from a study of OX40 agonist ivuxolimab in advanced cancers. About the research overall: All patients had ivuxolimab intravenously every 2 weeks at 0.01 to 10 mg/kg.

Findings and limits, study-wide: The study found that CD8+ T cells averaged more expanded clones than CD4+.

Libraries were prepared by immunoSEQ multiplex PCR; TCRdb keeps only in-frame clonotypes and omits some of them. Of some 58,000 clones in the sample, over 80% were seen once. The source of this sequence is an adult with an advanced solid tumor such as melanoma, head and neck, liver or kidney cancer. The chain combines TRBV2 with TRBJ1-1; D is ambiguous. The sample in question was CD4+ or CD8+ T cells sorted from blood, obtained in a trial of the OX40 agonist ivuxolimab. The CDR3 region is CASSEISGRFTEAFF. Written as DNA, the CDR3 is TGTGCCAGCAGTGAAATTTCCGGCAGGTTCACTGAAGCTTTCTTT.